This TCR beta chain was observed in a study of response to subunit inactivated influenza vaccine (dated by TCRdb to between 2018 and 2020). With respect to the entire study: The study used deep quantitative T cell receptor repertoire profiling to track responses to a trivalent subunit inactivated influenza vaccine.

Library preparation used RT-PCR. The data were produced on an Illumina HiSeq 2500. The public reads were reprocessed in TCRdb via fastp at Q25 and MiXCR, keeping in-frame beta chains. Under each unique CDR3 protein, matching rows form one entry showing the most common genes and DNA. For this sample there are about 300,000 distinct CDR3 sequences; 20% to 25% appear just once. The ten largest clones represent approximately 10% of the sample. The cysteine opens and the phenylalanine closes a CDR3 of 17 amino acids. The only DNA kept is the CDR3, 51 bases in frame from the first base. The junction carries 17 bases between V and J, which are trimmed by 3 bases and 1 base respectively. The germline V gene yields SGHAT for CDR1 and FQNNGV for CDR2. Findings and caveats that apply to the study as a whole: It was suggested by the authors that each seasonal influenza vaccination may recruit only a limited number of new T cells.

For this clonotype: What this receptor recognizes is not known. It has no much larger one-base neighbor in the sample; base qualities were not kept.

The TCR comes from a man between 50 and 69 years old who received an inactivated influenza vaccine. Donor details come from another sample of the same person, matched by shared clones. The rearranged chain carries TRBV11-2 and TRBJ2-3, with TRBD1 tentatively as D gene (6 bases match). Sequenced material: PBMCs from blood, taken less than 22 months after vaccination. CDR3 loop: CASSFKFRGGRTDTQYF. Read as DNA, the sequence is TGTGCCAGCAGCTTCAAATTCAGGGGTGGGCGCACAGATACGCAGTATTTT. Where the CDR3 stops, the reference TRBV11-2 and TRBJ2-3 genes take over; the full variable domain is EAGVAQSPRYKIIEKRQSVAFWCNPISGHATLYWYQQILGQGPKLLIQFQNNGVVDDSQLPKDRFSAERLKGVDSTLKIQPAKLEDSAVYLCASSFKFRGGRTDTQYFGPGTRLTVL.